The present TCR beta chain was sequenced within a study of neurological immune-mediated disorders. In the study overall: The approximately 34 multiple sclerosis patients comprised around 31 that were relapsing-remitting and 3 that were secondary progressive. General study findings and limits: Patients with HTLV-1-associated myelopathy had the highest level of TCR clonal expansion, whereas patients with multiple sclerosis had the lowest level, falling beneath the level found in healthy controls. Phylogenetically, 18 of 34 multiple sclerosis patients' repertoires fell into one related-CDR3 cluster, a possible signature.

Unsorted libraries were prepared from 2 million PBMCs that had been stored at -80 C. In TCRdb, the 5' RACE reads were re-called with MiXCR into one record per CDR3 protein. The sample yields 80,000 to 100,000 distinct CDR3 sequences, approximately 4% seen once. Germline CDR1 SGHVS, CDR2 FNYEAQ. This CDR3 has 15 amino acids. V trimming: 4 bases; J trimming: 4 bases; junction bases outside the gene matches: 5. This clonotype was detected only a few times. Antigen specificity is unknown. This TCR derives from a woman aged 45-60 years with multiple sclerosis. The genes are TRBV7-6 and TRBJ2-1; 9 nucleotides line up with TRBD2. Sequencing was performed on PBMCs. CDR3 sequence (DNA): TGTGCCAGCAGCTCCTTAGCGGGGGTGTACAATGAGCAGTTCTTC. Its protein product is CASSSLAGVYNEQFF.